This T cell receptor beta chain was profiled in a study of shared clonotypes between healthy human individuals. Whole-study context: A couple of female and three male donors aged 18 to 49 were enrolled. Used for every donor were three CD4 naive, three CD4 memory, two CD8 naive and one CD8 memory plate.

A remark on this clone: The antigen remains undetermined.

Study-wide points: Memory subsets generally showed smaller estimated richness than naive subsets did.

CD4+ cells were split into CD45RA+ naive and CD45RA-negative memory subsets. Data came from immunoSEQ multiplex PCR; TCRdb stores just in-frame clones and leaves some out. The sample gives 1,500,000 or so clones, approximately 98.5% of which show up once; about 0.4% is in the top ten. Sequencing was done on a sample of naive CD4+ T cells sorted from blood. Subset noted: CD45RA+ positively selected. This receptor was obtained from a man between 25 and 39 years old in good health.

The CDR3 coding sequence is TGTGCCAGCACCCAAGTAGGGTCGCGGGAGCTGTTTTTT. This translates into CASTQVGSRELFF. The J gene is TRBJ2-2, the V gene TRBV11-2, with D hard to call. Germline CDR1 is SGHAT and CDR2 is FQNNGV. The CDR3 contains 13 residues. V gave up 7 bases and J gave up 9 bases, with 15 bases separating them.